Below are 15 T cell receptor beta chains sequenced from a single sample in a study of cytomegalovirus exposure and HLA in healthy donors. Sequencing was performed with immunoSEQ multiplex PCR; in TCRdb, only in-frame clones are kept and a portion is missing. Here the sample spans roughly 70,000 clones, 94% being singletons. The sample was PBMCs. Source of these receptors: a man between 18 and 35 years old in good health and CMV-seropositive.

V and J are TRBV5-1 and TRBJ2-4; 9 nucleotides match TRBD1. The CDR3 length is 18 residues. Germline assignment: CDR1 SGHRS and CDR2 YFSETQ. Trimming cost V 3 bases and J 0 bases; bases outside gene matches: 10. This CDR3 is CASSWSPGQGIAKNIQYF. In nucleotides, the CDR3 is TGCGCCAGCAGCTGGTCCCCGGGACAGGGTATAGCCAAAAACATTCAGTACTTC.

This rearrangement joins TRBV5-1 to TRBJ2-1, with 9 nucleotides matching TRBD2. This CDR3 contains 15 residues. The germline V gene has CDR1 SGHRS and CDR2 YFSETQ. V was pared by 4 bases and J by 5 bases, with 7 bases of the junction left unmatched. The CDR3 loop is CASSETGTSNNEQFF. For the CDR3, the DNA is TGCGCCAGCAGCGAAACCGGGACTAGCAACAATGAGCAGTTCTTC.

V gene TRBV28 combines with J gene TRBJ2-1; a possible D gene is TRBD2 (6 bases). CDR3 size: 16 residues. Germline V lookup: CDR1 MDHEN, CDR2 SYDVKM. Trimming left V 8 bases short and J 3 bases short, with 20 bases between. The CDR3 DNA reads TGTGCCAGCTCGAACACGCAGCGGGTCGGCTACAATGAGCAGTTCTTC. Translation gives CASSNTQRVGYNEQFF.

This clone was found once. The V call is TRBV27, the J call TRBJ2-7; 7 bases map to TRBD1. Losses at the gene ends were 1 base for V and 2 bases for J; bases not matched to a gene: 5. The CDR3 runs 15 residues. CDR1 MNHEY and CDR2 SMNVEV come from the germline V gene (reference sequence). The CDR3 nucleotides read TGTGCCAGCAGTTTATTCGGGACAGCCGCCTACGAGCAGTACTTC. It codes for CASSLFGTAAYEQYF.

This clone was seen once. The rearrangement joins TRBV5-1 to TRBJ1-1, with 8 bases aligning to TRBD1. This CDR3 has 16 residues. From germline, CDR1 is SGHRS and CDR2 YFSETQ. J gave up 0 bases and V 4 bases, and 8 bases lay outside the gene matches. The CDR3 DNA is TGCGCCAGCAGCCAACGGACAGGGACCTTGAACACTGAAGCTTTCTTT. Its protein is CASSQRTGTLNTEAFF.

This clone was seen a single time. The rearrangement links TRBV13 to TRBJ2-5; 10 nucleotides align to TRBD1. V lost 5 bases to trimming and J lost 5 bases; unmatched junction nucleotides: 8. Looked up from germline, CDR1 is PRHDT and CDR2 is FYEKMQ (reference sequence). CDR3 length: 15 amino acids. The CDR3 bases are TGTGCCAGCAGCCCGACAGGGGGCGATAGGGAGACCCAGTACTTC. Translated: CASSPTGGDRETQYF.

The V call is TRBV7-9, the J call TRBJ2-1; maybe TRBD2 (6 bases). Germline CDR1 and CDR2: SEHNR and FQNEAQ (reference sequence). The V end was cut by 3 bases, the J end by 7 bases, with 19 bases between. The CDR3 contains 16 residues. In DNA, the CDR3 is TGTGCCAGCAGCTTCATCTCCGGGAGCGCTAAGAATGAGCAGTTCTTC. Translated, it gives CASSFISGSAKNEQFF.

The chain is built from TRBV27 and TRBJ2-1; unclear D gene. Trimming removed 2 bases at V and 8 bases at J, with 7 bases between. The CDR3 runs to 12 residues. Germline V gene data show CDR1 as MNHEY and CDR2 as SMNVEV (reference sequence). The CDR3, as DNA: TGTGCCAGCAGTTTAAGTCGGGATGAGCAGTTCTTC. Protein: CASSLSRDEQFF.

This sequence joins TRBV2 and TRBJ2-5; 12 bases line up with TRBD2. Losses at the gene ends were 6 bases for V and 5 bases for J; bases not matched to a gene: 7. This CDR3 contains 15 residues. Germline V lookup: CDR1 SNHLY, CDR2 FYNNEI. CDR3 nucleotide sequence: TGTGCCAGCAGCCCACTAGCGGGAGGAGGGGAGACCCAGTACTTC. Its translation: CASSPLAGGGETQYF.

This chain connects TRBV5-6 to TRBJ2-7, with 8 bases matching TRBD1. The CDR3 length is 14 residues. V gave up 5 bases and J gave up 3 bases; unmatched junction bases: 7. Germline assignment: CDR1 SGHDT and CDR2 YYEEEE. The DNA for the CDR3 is TGTGCCAGCAGTCCTCAGGGGGCGTTCTACGAGCAGTACTTC. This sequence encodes CASSPQGAFYEQYF. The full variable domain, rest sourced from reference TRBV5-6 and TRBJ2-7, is DAGVTQSPTHLIKTRGQQVTLRCSPKSGHDTVSWYQQALGQGPQFIFQYYEEEERQRGNFPDRFSGHQFPNYSSELNVNALLLGDSALYLCASSPQGAFYEQYFGPGTRLTVT.

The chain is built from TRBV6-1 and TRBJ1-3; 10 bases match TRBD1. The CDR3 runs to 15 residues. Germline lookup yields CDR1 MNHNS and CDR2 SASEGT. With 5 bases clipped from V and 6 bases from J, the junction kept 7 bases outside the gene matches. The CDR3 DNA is TGTGCCAGCAGTCCACCCGGGACAGGGGAAAACACCATATATTTT. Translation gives CASSPPGTGENTIYF.

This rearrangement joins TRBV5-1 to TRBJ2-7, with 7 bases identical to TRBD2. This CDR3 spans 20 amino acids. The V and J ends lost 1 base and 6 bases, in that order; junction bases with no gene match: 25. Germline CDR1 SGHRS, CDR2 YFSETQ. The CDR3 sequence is CASSLSLSTYFSRELSEQYF. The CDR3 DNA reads TGCGCCAGCAGCTTGTCCCTCTCCACCTACTTCTCGCGGGAGTTATCCGAGCAGTACTTC.

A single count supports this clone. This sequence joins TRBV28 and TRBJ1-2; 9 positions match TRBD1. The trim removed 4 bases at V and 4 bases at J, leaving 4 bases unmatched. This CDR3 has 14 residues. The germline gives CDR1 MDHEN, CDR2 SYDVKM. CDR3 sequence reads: CASSWGTGIYGYTF. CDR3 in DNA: TGTGCCAGCAGTTGGGGGACAGGGATCTATGGCTACACCTTC.

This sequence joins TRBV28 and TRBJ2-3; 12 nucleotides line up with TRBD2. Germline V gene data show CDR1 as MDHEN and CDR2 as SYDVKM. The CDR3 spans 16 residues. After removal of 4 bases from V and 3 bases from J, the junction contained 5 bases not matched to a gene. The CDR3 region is CASSSRLAGATDTQYF. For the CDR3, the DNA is TGTGCCAGCAGTTCAAGACTAGCGGGAGCAACAGATACGCAGTATTTT. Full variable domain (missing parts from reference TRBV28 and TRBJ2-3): DVKVTQSSRYLVKRTGEKVFLECVQDMDHENMFWYRQDPGLGLRLIYFSYDVKMKEKGDIPEGYSVSREKKERFSLILESASTNQTSMYLCASSSRLAGATDTQYFGPGTRLTVL.

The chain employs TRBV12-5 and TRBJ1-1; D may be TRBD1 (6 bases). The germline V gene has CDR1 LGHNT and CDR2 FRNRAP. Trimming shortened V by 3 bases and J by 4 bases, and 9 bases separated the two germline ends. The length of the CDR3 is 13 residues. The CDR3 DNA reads TGTGCTAGTGGTTTACAGGGCGGCACTGAAGCTTTCTTT. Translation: CASGLQGGTEAFF.